This note documents a single T cell receptor beta chain sequence. The data were produced by immunoSEQ multiplex PCR, yet TCRdb's version contains in-frame clones alone and is incomplete. The sample yields about 120,000 clones, roughly 90% seen once. The CDR3 length is 16 residues. CDR1 and CDR2 from the germline V gene are SGHRS and YFSETQ. With 4 bases clipped from V and 7 bases from J, the junction kept 10 bases outside the gene matches. This sample was included in a study of blood T cell repertoires in COVID-19. Material: peripheral blood. The chain recombines TRBV5-1 with TRBJ2-3; TRBD2 matches 12 bases. This receptor was identified in a woman aged 55-75 years with COVID-19, enrolled during active disease. The DNA of the CDR3 is TGCGCCAGCAGCAACGGACTAGCGGGGTTCGCAAATACGCAGTATTTT. Protein: CASSNGLAGFANTQYF.